The 31 T cell receptor beta chains reported below all come from one sample, sequenced in a study of T cells in Graves' hyperthyroidism and ophthalmopathy (dated by TCRdb to the late 2010s). Receptor amplification or capture employed multiplex PCR. The sequencer was an Illumina HiSeq 2000. The TCR beta CDR3 regions were amplified from the RNA transcripts. A first-round RT-PCR of the TCR CDR3 used the HTBI primer set with the Qiagen OneStep RT-PCR kit. In-frame beta chains were kept once TCRdb had trimmed the public reads at Q25 with fastp and called clones with MiXCR. Each CDR3 protein gets just one entry, which takes the most common genes and DNA from the rows behind it. This sample has under 70,000 distinct CDR3 sequences in its table, and approximately 50% of those were observed once. 3% to 4% of the sample is in the top ten clones. Sequenced input: blood. These receptors came from a woman in her sixties or seventies with Graves' ophthalmopathy.

This clonotype was picked up many times. The V call is TRBV30, the J call TRBJ2-2; D is uncertain. Trimming left V 1 base short and J 7 bases short, with 4 bases between. The CDR3 has 11 residues. Germline loops: CDR1 GTSNPN, CDR2 SVGIG (reference sequence). The CDR3 loop reads CAWSEIGELFF. CDR3 sequence (DNA): TGTGCCTGGAGTGAAATCGGGGAGCTGTTTTTT.

V usage is TRBV20-1 and J usage is TRBJ2-7; the D gene is possibly TRBD1 (5 bases). The V gene lost 2 bases and the J gene lost 2 bases, with 13 bases spanning the gap. Germline CDR1 DFQATT, CDR2 SNEGSKA (reference sequence). The CDR3 covers 14 residues. The CDR3 nucleotides are TGCAGTGCTAGACAAGGGGATGGGACCTACGAGCAGTACTTC. Protein: CSARQGDGTYEQYF.

In this sample, this clonotype is medium-sized (0.01 to 0.1%). The chain joins TRBV7-9 to TRBJ1-6, with 7 bases that match TRBD1. CDR3 length: 14 residues. Germline CDR1 is SEHNR and CDR2 is FQNEAQ (reference sequence). Unmatched junction bases numbered 5, after V lost 5 bases and J lost 7 bases. This CDR3 reads CASSTGTANSPLHF. CDR3 DNA: TGTGCCAGCAGCACCGGGACAGCAAATTCACCCCTCCACTTT.

This clonotype was seen at least ten times. This CDR3 is CASVETLGVTDTQYF. DNA for the CDR3: TGTGCCAGCGTCGAGACCCTGGGTGTGACAGATACGCAGTATTTT. V and J are TRBV4-2 and TRBJ2-3; no definite D call. Germline values: CDR1 LGHNA, CDR2 YNFKEQ. V was trimmed by 8 bases and J by 3 bases, leaving 18 bases between them. The CDR3 spans 15 residues.

This clonotype was seen ten or more times. The chain has TRBV20-1 and TRBJ1-2; D not certain. The germline gives CDR1 DFQATT, CDR2 SNEGSKA (reference sequence). This CDR3 has 13 amino acids. V lost 0 bases to trimming and J lost 1 base, with 6 bases between them. The CDR3 reads CSARDAVNYGYTF. The CDR3 DNA reads TGCAGTGCTAGAGATGCCGTTAACTATGGCTACACCTTC.

CDR3 sequence: CASTTNYGYTF. In DNA, the CDR3 is TGTGCCAGCACGACTAACTATGGCTACACCTTC. The V and J genes are TRBV2 and TRBJ1-2; no reliable D call. Trimming stripped 7 bases from V and 0 bases from J, with 3 bases between. The CDR3 has 11 residues. The germline V gene encodes CDR1 SNHLY and CDR2 FYNNEI.

V gene TRBV7-6 combines with J gene TRBJ2-1; D is possibly TRBD2 (5 bases). V lost 1 base and J 7 bases, leaving 17 bases between the germline ends. The germline V gene encodes CDR1 SGHVS and CDR2 FNYEAQ. This CDR3 is 16 amino acids long. The CDR3 sequence: CASSLVRRTPGNEQFF. The DNA for the CDR3 is TGTGCCAGCAGCTTAGTTCGACGAACCCCGGGGAATGAGCAGTTCTTC.

This clonotype was recorded once. The chain joins TRBV2 to TRBJ2-1; D gene ambiguous. Trimming took 6 bases from V and 4 from J, leaving 13 bases between them. The CDR3 length is 14 residues. The germline CDR1 and CDR2 sequences are SNHLY and FYNNEI. The CDR3 reads CASSKGLRYNEQFF. CDR3 coding DNA: TGTGCCAGCAGCAAAGGCCTGCGTTACAATGAGCAGTTCTTC.

The chain has TRBV20-1 and TRBJ1-4; perhaps TRBD1 as D (5 bases). Trimming removed 1 base at V and 5 bases at J, with 11 bases between. In germline, CDR1 is DFQATT, CDR2 SNEGSKA (reference sequence). The CDR3 loop spans 14 amino acids. The CDR3 is CSARVGDGNEKLFF. The CDR3 nucleotides are TGCAGTGCTAGAGTGGGGGACGGGAATGAAAAACTGTTTTTT.

This chain uses TRBV7-9 with TRBJ2-7, with 7 bases fitting TRBD2. Germline-derived CDR1 and CDR2 are SEHNR and FQNEAQ (reference sequence). J was trimmed by 4 bases and V by 6 bases; bases with no gene match: 12. The CDR3 runs to 15 residues. The CDR3 loop reads CASRPDGGRPYEQYF. The CDR3 bases are TGTGCCAGCAGACCGGACGGGGGGAGGCCTTACGAGCAGTACTTC.

The sample holds many counts of this clonotype. It is likely a read error, because the conserved phenylalanine at the end of the CDR3 is missing. V and J are TRBV5-8 and TRBJ2-7; 10 nucleotides align to TRBD1. The CDR3 is 15 amino acids. Germline CDR1 and CDR2: SGHTS and YDEGEE. The J segment lost 3 bases and the V segment lost 0 bases, leaving 3 bases of the junction unmatched. The CDR3, as DNA: TGTGCCAGCAGCTTGGCGGGGACAGGGGTCTACGAGCAGTACCTC. Its protein is CASSLAGTGVYEQYL.

The J gene is TRBJ1-5, the V gene TRBV20-1; D is unresolved. CDR3 length: 14 residues. Trimming removed 1 base at V and 3 bases at J, with 10 bases between. The V gene's germline CDR1 is DFQATT and CDR2 SNEGSKA (reference sequence). The CDR3 here is CSARGGRSNQPQHF. CDR3 DNA: TGCAGTGCTAGAGGAGGGCGGTCCAATCAGCCCCAGCATTTT.

V and J are TRBV7-3 and TRBJ2-1; 13 nucleotides line up with TRBD2. J gave up 6 bases and V 5 bases, and 1 base lay outside the gene matches. The CDR3 runs to 14 residues. Germline lookup yields CDR1 SGHTA and CDR2 FQGTGA. As DNA, the CDR3 is TGTGCCAGCAGCACTAGCGGGGGGGGCAATGAGCAGTTCTTC. Translated: CASSTSGGGNEQFF.

With respect to this clonotype: The junction departs from the called germline gene at one end, perhaps through a read error. The chain recombines TRBV29-1 with TRBJ2-4; D remains unclear. The V gene's germline CDR1 is SQVTM and CDR2 ANQGSEA. The CDR3 has 11 amino acids. The CDR3 region has the DNA TGCAGCGTTGAAGTCAGAAACACTCAGTACTTC. Translation: CSVEVRNTQYF.

The chain has TRBV20-1 and TRBJ2-1, with TRBD2 matching over 14 bases. The CDR3 runs to 16 residues. The J segment lost 4 bases and the V segment lost 7 bases, leaving 9 bases of the junction unmatched. The germline V gene encodes CDR1 DFQATT and CDR2 SNEGSKA (reference sequence). CDR3 nucleotide sequence: TGCAGTGAAGGGACTAGCGGGAGCCCTATATACAATGAGCAGTTCTTC. As protein: CSEGTSGSPIYNEQFF.

This clonotype showed up many times. The genes are TRBV19 and TRBJ1-5, with D possibly TRBD1 on 5 matching bases. This CDR3 has 14 amino acids. The V and J ends lost 6 bases and 5 bases respectively, with 14 bases between them. Per the germline V gene, CDR1 is LNHDA and CDR2 is SQIVND (reference sequence). The CDR3 here is CASRDQGWHQPQHF. CDR3 DNA: TGTGCCAGTAGAGACCAGGGATGGCATCAGCCCCAGCATTTT.

This clonotype was observed at least ten times. The gene calls are TRBV6-1 and TRBJ2-1, with 11 bases that match TRBD2. The germline CDR1 and CDR2 sequences are MNHNS and SASEGT. V lost 6 bases and J lost 4; bases outside the gene matches: 8. The CDR3 contains 16 residues. The CDR3 DNA follows: TGTGCCAGCAGGGCCCCTAGCGGGGGGATATACAATGAGCAGTTCTTC. Translation: CASRAPSGGIYNEQFF.

The rearrangement uses TRBV7-9 and TRBJ2-3, with 7 bases matching TRBD1. V lost 7 bases, J lost 3 bases, and 7 bases stayed unmatched. CDR3 length: 14 amino acids. From germline, CDR1 is SEHNR and CDR2 FQNEAQ (reference sequence). The CDR3 DNA sequence: TGTGCCAGCACCTCCGAGGGGGCGACAGATACGCAGTATTTT. The encoded protein is CASTSEGATDTQYF.

The rearrangement uses TRBV4-2 and TRBJ1-1, with D unclear. The CDR3 is 14 amino acids. V was trimmed by 0 bases and J by 7 bases, leaving 12 bases between them. Germline lookup yields CDR1 LGHNA and CDR2 YNFKEQ. The chain's CDR3 is CASSQDAGTNEAFF. In DNA form, the CDR3 reads TGTGCCAGCAGCCAAGATGCAGGAACTAATGAAGCTTTCTTT.

Concerning this clonotype itself: As the CDR3 is not closed by the conserved phenylalanine or tryptophan, this likely results from a read error. The DNA is left out, because the CDR3 cannot be placed on it with certainty; the CDR3 is given as TCRdb lists it. This CDR3 reads CSARAQDL. The V gene is TRBV20-1, the J gene TRBJ2-5. Germline CDR1 and CDR2: DFQATT and SNEGSKA (reference sequence). Counting both end residues, the CDR3 totals 8 amino acids.

The V call is TRBV5-5, the J call TRBJ2-5, with D tentatively TRBD1 (6 bases). Trimming took 2 bases from V and 2 from J, leaving 13 bases between them. The CDR3 runs to 15 residues. CDR1 is SGHKS and CDR2 is YYEKEE in the germline V gene (reference sequence). CDR3 region: CASSFGGGQQETQYF. DNA for the CDR3: TGTGCCAGCAGCTTTGGGGGCGGGCAGCAAGAGACCCAGTACTTC.

This clonotype was found many times. V is TRBV28 and J is TRBJ2-7; TRBD1 agrees at 7 bases. The germline V gene encodes CDR1 MDHEN and CDR2 SYDVKM. CDR3 size: 13 residues. Unmatched junction bases numbered 4, after V lost 5 bases and J lost 3 bases. This chain's CDR3 is CASSLGQFYEQYF. DNA for the CDR3: TGTGCCAGCAGTCTGGGACAGTTCTACGAGCAGTACTTC.

At least ten counts were recorded for this clonotype. This chain uses TRBV7-2 with TRBJ2-3, with D possibly matching TRBD2 (5 bases). CDR3 length equals 15 residues. V lost 1 base and J 0 bases, leaving 8 bases between the germline ends. Germline CDR1 and CDR2: SGHTA and FQGNSA. The CDR3 DNA is TGTGCCAGCAGCTTAGTTCGGACTAGCACAGATACGCAGTATTTT. This codes for CASSLVRTSTDTQYF.

In this sample, this clonotype turned up once. The chain has TRBV5-4 and TRBJ2-7; D unresolved. V lost 6 bases and J 6 bases, leaving 10 bases between the germline ends. The length of the CDR3 is 11 residues. Germline values: CDR1 SGHNT, CDR2 YYREEE (reference sequence). The CDR3 DNA reads TGTGCCAGCAACTTAGGAAGCGAGCAGTACTTC. Its protein product is CASNLGSEQYF.

In DNA form, the CDR3 reads TGCAGTGCTAGAGATCTTCAGTCTCAAGAGACCCAGTACTTC. It specifies CSARDLQSQETQYF. The chain is built from TRBV20-1 and TRBJ2-5; the D is unclear. This CDR3 comprises 14 residues. V was trimmed by 0 bases and J by 2 bases, leaving 10 bases between them. CDR1 is DFQATT and CDR2 is SNEGSKA in the germline V gene (reference sequence).

The genes are TRBV5-1 and TRBJ1-1; 7 positions agree with TRBD1. The J segment lost 8 bases and the V segment lost 0 bases, leaving 7 bases of the junction unmatched. Germline CDR1 and CDR2: SGHRS and YFSETQ. This CDR3 has 14 residues. This CDR3 reads CASSLGDRVAEAFF. In DNA form, the CDR3 reads TGCGCCAGCAGCTTGGGAGACAGGGTCGCAGAAGCTTTCTTT.

This clonotype was seen a single time. The final CDR3 position lacks the conserved phenylalanine or tryptophan, pointing to a likely read error. The chain recombines TRBV5-4 with TRBJ2-7; 14 positions agree with TRBD2. CDR3 length: 16 residues. V lost 4 bases and J lost 6; bases outside the gene matches: 9. Germline V CDR1 and CDR2: SGHNT, YYREEE (reference sequence). As DNA, the CDR3 is TGTGCCAGCAGCGCTCTCGGACTAGCGGGAGGTTGCGAGCAGTACCTC. Encoded protein: CASSALGLAGGCEQYL.

This rearrangement joins TRBV11-1 to TRBJ2-1, with TRBD2 matching over 9 bases. V gave up 1 base and J gave up 3 bases; unmatched junction bases: 4. CDR3 length: 16 amino acids. CDR1 is SGHAT, CDR2 FQDESV, per germline (reference sequence). Here the CDR3 DNA reads TGTGCCAGCAGCTTAGTCGCTAGCGGGGTCTACAATGAGCAGTTCTTC. Translated: CASSLVASGVYNEQFF.

This clonotype was detected many times. The chain links TRBV6-2 or TRBV6-3 to TRBJ1-1; D gene uncertain. V dropped 5 bases and J dropped 0 bases, with 10 bases sitting between them. The CDR3 totals 14 residues. Germline V gene lookup returns CDR1 MNHEY and CDR2 SVGEGT. The CDR3, as DNA: TGTGCCAGCAGTCGACGGCTAGTGAACACTGAAGCTTTCTTT. This sequence encodes CASSRRLVNTEAFF.

Concerning this clonotype: Its ends do not fully match the called genes, so a read error is possible. V is TRBV7-2 and J is TRBJ1-5; D might be TRBD1 (5 bases). CDR3 length equals 15 residues. Germline-derived CDR1 and CDR2 are SGHTA and FQGNSA. The CDR3 sequence is CASSLEGLLGQPQHF. CDR3 sequence (DNA): TGCGCCAGCAGCTTGGAGGGGCTGTTGGGTCAGCCCCAACATTTT.

The V gene is TRBV19, the J gene TRBJ2-7; a weak D match, TRBD1 (6 bases). Trimming removed 7 bases from V and 2 bases from J, with 12 bases in between. Germline V gene data show CDR1 as LNHDA and CDR2 as SQIVND (reference sequence). This CDR3 is built from 13 residues. The CDR3 loop reads CASTGEPTYEQYF. The DNA of the CDR3 is TGTGCCAGTACAGGGGAGCCCACCTACGAGCAGTACTTC.